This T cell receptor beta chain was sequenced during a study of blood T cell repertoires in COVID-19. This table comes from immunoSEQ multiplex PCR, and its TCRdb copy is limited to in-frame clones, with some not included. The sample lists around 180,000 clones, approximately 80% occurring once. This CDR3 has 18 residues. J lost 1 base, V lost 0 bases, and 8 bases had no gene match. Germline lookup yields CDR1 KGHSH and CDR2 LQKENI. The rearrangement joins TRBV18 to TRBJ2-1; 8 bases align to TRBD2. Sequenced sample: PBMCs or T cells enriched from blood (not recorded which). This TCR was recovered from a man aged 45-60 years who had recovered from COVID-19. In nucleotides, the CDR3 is TGTGCCAGCTCACCACCGGGTCGGGGGGGTACTTCCTACAATGAGCAGTTCTTC. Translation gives CASSPPGRGGTSYNEQFF.